This T cell receptor (beta chain) was recorded in a study of cytomegalovirus exposure and HLA in healthy donors. Study-wide context: The Caucasian-associated ancestry cluster contained approximately 81% of the roughly 370 genotyped donors. Study-wide findings and caveats: Researchers left out some V segments, among them TRBV6-2 and TRBV6-3, as indistinguishable. Later analysis showed TCR association rates varying by HLA locus, highest for DRB1 and lowest for HLA-C.

Trimming stripped 6 bases from V and 5 bases from J, with 7 bases between. This CDR3 comprises 11 residues. Per germline, CDR1 MNHEY and CDR2 SVGAGI. This clone was counted once. Its antigen is as yet unknown. In the PCR, 60 Vbeta and 13 Jbeta primers were used. Under the authors' procedure: The authors later counted about 80 million unique TCR beta chains, 9.5 million to 11 million of them shared. TCRdb keeps only in-frame clones here, not all; method: immunoSEQ multiplex PCR. Clone size and V and J calls were adopted from that table, with D and trimming inferred from the DNA. This sample carries approximately 150,000 clones, more than 80% of them seen once, and the ten largest clones take over 4.5%.

The clonotype originates from a woman aged 18 to 35 in good health and CMV-seropositive. The sequenced sample consisted of PBMCs. The chain carries TRBV6-5 and TRBJ1-2, with D possibly matching TRBD1 (5 bases). CDR3 loop: CASSPGYGYTF. In DNA form, the CDR3 reads TGTGCCAGCAGCCCAGGGTATGGCTACACCTTC.